This T cell receptor (beta chain) stems from a study of T-cell reconstitution after alpha-beta-depleted transplantation in children. Unique molecular identifiers were built into the TCRbeta library. TCRdb passed the PCR reads through MiXCR, listing each CDR3 protein once. The repertoire consists of approximately 200,000 distinct CDR3 sequences, with roughly 14% occurring once and the leading ten covering less than 15%. This clonotype was recorded many times. This TCR was recovered from a human donor who donated a stem cell graft to a child with acute lymphoblastic leukemia. The specimen comprised PBMCs from the stem cell graft donor, sampled from the stem cell graft.

The CDR3 sequence: CASSGRTVPYEQYF. In nucleotides, the CDR3 is TGTGCCAGCAGTGGCCGGACAGTACCCTACGAGCAGTACTTC. V and J are TRBV6-1 and TRBJ2-7, with D maybe TRBD1 (6 bases). This CDR3 is built from 14 residues. V was clipped by 4 bases and J by 2 bases, with 12 bases between them. Germline CDR1 is MNHNS and CDR2 is SASEGT.